The sequence of this T cell receptor (beta chain) was determined in a study of shared clonotypes between healthy human individuals. The CDR3 is made up of 15 amino acids. Trimming removed 3 bases from V and 0 bases from J, with 8 bases in between. Germline loops: CDR1 SGHNT, CDR2 YENEEA. Original analysis: Filtering differed because ImmunoSEQ produced junction-only sequences that carried no quality scores. Some clones are missing from TCRdb's copy, which holds only in-frame ones; the method was immunoSEQ multiplex PCR. V and J calls plus clone size are reproduced from that table; the DNA served to infer D and trimming. Here the sample spans a few hundred thousand clones, around 97% being singletons. Those who donated were healthy HIV-negative adults, with no recent acute infections or vaccinations reported. The CD4+ fraction was divided into a CD45RA+ naive subset and a CD45RA-negative memory subset.

The genes are TRBV11-3 and TRBJ2-2; D remains unclear. What was sequenced was naive CD4+ T cells sorted from blood. Subset defined: CD45RA+ positively selected. The clonotype comes from a woman in her twenties or thirties in good health. The CDR3: CASSFGTANTGELFF. The CDR3 DNA reads as TGTGCCAGCAGCTTTGGCACCGCGAACACCGGGGAGCTGTTTTTT.